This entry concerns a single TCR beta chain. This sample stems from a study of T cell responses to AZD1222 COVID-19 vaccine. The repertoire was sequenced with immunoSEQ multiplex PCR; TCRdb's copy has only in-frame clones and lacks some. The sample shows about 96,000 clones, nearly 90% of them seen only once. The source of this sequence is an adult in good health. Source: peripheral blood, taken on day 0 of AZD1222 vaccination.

Written as DNA, the CDR3 is TGTGCCTGGAGTACAGAGGGGGTGGAGGAAAAACTGTTTTTT. Its protein is CAWSTEGVEEKLFF. The chain has TRBV30 and TRBJ1-4; D might be TRBD1 (6 bases). Germline V lookup: CDR1 GTSNPN, CDR2 SVGIG (reference sequence). CDR3 length equals 14 residues. Trimming took off 2 bases at V and 8 bases at J, with 15 bases between the two ends.